The 9 T cell receptor beta chains reported below all come from one sample, sequenced in a study of human T cells and chemical hapten exposure. As for time point: pre-sensitization, week 0. Treatment in this sample: therapeutic diphenylcyclopropenone sensitization with weekly scalp DPC. In TCRdb, the RACE reads were re-called with MiXCR into one record per CDR3 protein. The sample consists of about 180,000 distinct CDR3 sequences, 25% to 30% of them appearing once. Sequencing was performed on whole blood, taken in connection with sensitization to the hapten diphenylcyclopropenone (DPC). All receptors derive from a woman between 25 and 40 years old with alopecia areata. Some clones in this sample may be carry-over from other donors' samples.

The chain carries TRBV6-2 or TRBV6-3 and TRBJ1-5; no firm D call. Germline V gives CDR1 MNHEY, CDR2 SVGEGT. The CDR3 length is 14 residues. With 2 bases removed from V and 8 bases from J, the gap between germline ends came to 13 bases. The CDR3 loop reads CASSYQRPEEPQHF. CDR3 nucleotides: TGTGCCAGCAGTTACCAAAGGCCTGAGGAGCCCCAGCATTTT.

The rearrangement links TRBV7-2 to TRBJ2-3; no clear D gene. Germline lookup yields CDR1 SGHTA and CDR2 FQGNSA. This CDR3 contains 15 residues. Trimming removed 5 bases from V and 4 bases from J, with 16 bases in between. CDR3 in amino acids: CASSPDRLAADTQYF. The CDR3 DNA reads TGTGCCAGCAGCCCAGATAGGTTGGCGGCAGATACGCAGTATTTT.

The chain recombines TRBV3-1 with TRBJ2-1, with D perhaps TRBD2 (6 bases). The CDR3 loop spans 15 amino acids. The germline gives CDR1 LGHDT, CDR2 YNNKEL (reference sequence). Trimming took off 4 bases at V and 4 bases at J, with 14 bases between the two ends. CDR3: CASSRPGTRYNEQFF. The CDR3 DNA sequence: TGTGCCAGCAGCCGTCCCGGGACTCGTTACAATGAGCAGTTCTTC.

The rearrangement links TRBV28 to TRBJ2-6; possibly TRBD2 for D (5 bases). Germline V CDR1 and CDR2: MDHEN, SYDVKM. The CDR3 covers 15 residues. The V gene lost 5 bases and the J gene lost 0 bases, with 8 bases spanning the gap. CDR3 region: CASSPTSSGANVLTF. Written as DNA, the CDR3 is TGTGCCAGCAGTCCCACTAGCTCTGGGGCCAACGTCCTGACTTTC.

This clonotype was seen a few times. The chain joins TRBV4-3 to TRBJ1-2; possible D gene TRBD1, 5 bases. The V and J ends lost 0 bases and 4 bases respectively, with 18 bases between them. CDR3 size: 17 residues. CDR1 LGHNA and CDR2 YSLEER come from the germline V gene. The CDR3 spells CASSQDLGNRLGYGYTF. CDR3 sequence (DNA): TGCGCCAGCAGCCAAGATTTGGGGAACAGGTTGGGCTATGGCTACACCTTC.

The V and J genes are TRBV10-3 and TRBJ2-3; D is uncertain. The germline gives CDR1 ENHRY, CDR2 SYGVKD. The CDR3 loop spans 16 amino acids. V was cut by 3 bases and J by 0 bases, with 13 bases left in between. CDR3 sequence: CAISELWRSSTDTQYF. Here the CDR3 DNA reads TGTGCCATCAGTGAATTATGGCGGAGTAGCACAGATACGCAGTATTTT.

The J gene is TRBJ2-1, the V gene TRBV28; 11 bases are a match to TRBD2. The germline V gene has CDR1 MDHEN and CDR2 SYDVKM. This CDR3 comprises 14 residues. J was trimmed by 7 bases and V by 8 bases; bases with no gene match: 7. The CDR3 DNA is TGTGCCAGCGGCGAACTAGCGGGGGTAAATGAGCAGTTCTTC. Protein sequence: CASGELAGVNEQFF.

The CDR3 loop is CASREGQTNTEAFF. The CDR3 DNA follows: TGCGCCAGCAGGGAGGGACAGACGAACACTGAAGCTTTCTTT. This chain joins TRBV5-1 and TRBJ1-1; TRBD1 matches 7 bases. Unmatched junction bases numbered 5, after V lost 5 bases and J lost 1 base. This CDR3 is 14 amino acids long. Germline CDR1 is SGHRS and CDR2 is YFSETQ.

The gene calls are TRBV4-3 and TRBJ2-2; tentatively, D is TRBD1 (5 bases). V lost 1 base and J lost 3, with 6 bases in between. The germline CDR1 and CDR2 sequences are LGHNA and YSLEER. This CDR3 contains 14 residues. CDR3 coding DNA: TGCGCCAGCAGCCAAGCAGGGTACACCGGGGAGCTGTTTTTT. Its protein is CASSQAGYTGELFF.